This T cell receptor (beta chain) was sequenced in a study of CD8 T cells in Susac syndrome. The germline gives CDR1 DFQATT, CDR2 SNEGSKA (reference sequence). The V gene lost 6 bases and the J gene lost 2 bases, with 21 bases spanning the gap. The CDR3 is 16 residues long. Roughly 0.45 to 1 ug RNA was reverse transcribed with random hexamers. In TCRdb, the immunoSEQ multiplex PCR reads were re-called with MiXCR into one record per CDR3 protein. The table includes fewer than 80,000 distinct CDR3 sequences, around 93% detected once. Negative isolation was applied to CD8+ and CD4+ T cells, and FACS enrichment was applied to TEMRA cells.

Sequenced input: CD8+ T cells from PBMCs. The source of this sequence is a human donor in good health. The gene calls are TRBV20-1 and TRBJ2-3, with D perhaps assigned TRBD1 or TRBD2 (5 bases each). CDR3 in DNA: TGCAGTGCCGCCGAGGGTTGGGGCGAAATCACAGATACGCAGTATTTT. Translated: CSAAEGWGEITDTQYF.